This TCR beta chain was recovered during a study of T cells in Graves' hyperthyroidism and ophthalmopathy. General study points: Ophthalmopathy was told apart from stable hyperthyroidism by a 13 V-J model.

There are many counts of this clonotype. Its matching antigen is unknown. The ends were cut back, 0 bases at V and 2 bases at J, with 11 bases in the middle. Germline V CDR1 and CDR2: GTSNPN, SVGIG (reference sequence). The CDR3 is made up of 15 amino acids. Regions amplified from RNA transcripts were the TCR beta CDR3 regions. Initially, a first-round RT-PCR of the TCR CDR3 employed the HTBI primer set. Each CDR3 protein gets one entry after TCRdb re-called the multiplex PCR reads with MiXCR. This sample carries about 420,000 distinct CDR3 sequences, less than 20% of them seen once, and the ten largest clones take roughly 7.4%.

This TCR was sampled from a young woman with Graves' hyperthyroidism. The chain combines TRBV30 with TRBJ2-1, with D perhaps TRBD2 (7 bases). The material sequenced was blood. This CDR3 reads CAWSVTGGAYNEQFF. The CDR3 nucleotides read TGTGCCTGGAGTGTCACGGGGGGCGCCTACAATGAGCAGTTCTTC.